These 6 T cell receptor beta chains were sequenced from one sample in a study of T cell repertoires in cytomegalovirus infection. One entry per CDR3 protein, called by TCRdb with MiXCR from the reads. This sample yields around 430,000 distinct CDR3 sequences, of which about 42% are seen a single time; around 45% belongs to the top ten. These TCRs' antigens remain unknown. The sequences come from cultured PBMCs, collected from culture after CMV antigen stimulation. These receptors all stem from a human donor in good health (CMV status not recorded). Some clones in this sample may be carry-over from other donors' samples.

The chain has TRBV5-4 and TRBJ2-7; D may be TRBD2 (6 bases). CDR3 length: 13 residues. From germline, CDR1 is SGHNT and CDR2 YYREEE (reference sequence). V shed 4 bases and J shed 5 bases, with 13 bases lying between them. CDR3 nucleotides: TGTGCCAGCAGCGGGGGGTTGGTGAACGAGCAGTACTTC. This gives the protein CASSGGLVNEQYF. Together with reference TRBV5-4 and TRBJ2-7, the CDR3 gives the full variable domain: ETGVTQSPTHLIKTRGQQVTLRCSSQSGHNTVSWYQQALGQGPQFIFQYYREEENGRGNFPPRFSGLQFPNYSSELNVNALELDDSALYLCASSGGLVNEQYFGPGTRLTVT.

V is TRBV18 and J is TRBJ2-1; possible D gene TRBD2, 5 bases. This CDR3 comprises 15 residues. Between the trimmed V and J ends, which lost 2 bases and 1 base, there was a span of 9 bases. CDR1 is KGHSH, CDR2 LQKENI, per germline. The CDR3: CASSPTAESYNEQFF. CDR3 nucleotides: TGTGCCAGCTCACCAACAGCGGAGTCCTACAATGAGCAGTTCTTC.

This clonotype showed up just a few times. This rearrangement joins TRBV6-1 to TRBJ1-3; D gene ambiguous. V was cut by 2 bases and J by 0 bases, with 11 bases left in between. The CDR3 consists of 16 residues. CDR1 is MNHNS, CDR2 SASEGT, per germline. CDR3 DNA: TGTGCCAGCAGTGAAAGGACGTTCATCTCTGGAAACACCATATATTTT. Translated, it gives CASSERTFISGNTIYF.

Turning to this clonotype: The germline gene is not matched at one end of the junction; a read error may be the cause. The chain combines TRBV2 with TRBJ2-7; D could derive from TRBD1 or TRBD2 (5 bases each). Germline values: CDR1 SNHLY, CDR2 FYNNEI. This CDR3 is built from 16 residues. The CDR3 DNA sequence: TGTGTCAGCAGTGGCCCCGGGGCGCGCGTCACCTACGAGCAGTACTTC. Encoded protein: CVSSGPGARVTYEQYF.

A few counts support this clonotype. The CDR3: CASSEGRRSTDTQYF. In nucleotides, the CDR3 is TGTGCCAGCAGTGAAGGTCGCAGGAGCACAGATACGCAGTATTTT. The chain has TRBV6-1 and TRBJ2-3; D is ambiguous. Between the trimmed V and J ends, which lost 1 base and 0 bases, there was a span of 8 bases. The CDR3 contains 15 residues. CDR1 and CDR2 from the germline V gene are MNHNS and SASEGT.

The table lists this clonotype with a few counts. The chain joins TRBV4-3 to TRBJ2-7; TRBD2 is a possible D gene (5 bases). Trimming cost V 0 bases and J 3 bases, with 9 bases left between them. Germline CDR1 and CDR2: LGHNA and YSLEER. The CDR3 length is 14 residues. The CDR3 nucleotides are TGCGCCAGCAGCCAAGATATCGGGAACTACGAGCAGTACTTC. Translating it yields CASSQDIGNYEQYF.